This is a list of T cell receptor beta chains from one sample in a study of beta chain features in type 1 diabetes. Libraries were prepared by immunoSEQ multiplex PCR; TCRdb keeps only in-frame clonotypes and omits some of them. The repertoire holds almost 250,000 clones, roughly 14% seen once, with around 0.03% in the top ten. Sequencing was done on a sample of naive CD4+ T cells from blood. The receptors derive from a woman aged 40 to 50 in good health. CDR3s include the opening cysteine and the closing phenylalanine or tryptophan. Fields, in order: clone size, D gene, J gene, V gene, CDR3 length, CDR3 DNA, CDR3 protein. D genes are given only for firm matches. Some rows have no size entry. The others give once, few or many, or a class for an expanded clone.

clone_size: .; d_call: TRBD2; j_call: TRBJ2-3; v_call: TRBV2; cdr3_length: 17; cdr3_nt: TGTGCCAGCAGTGAGAGGGTAGCGGGGGGGATCACAGATACGCAGTATTTT; cdr3_aa: CASSERVAGGITDTQYF
clone_size: few; d_call: TRBD1; j_call: TRBJ1-1; v_call: TRBV4-1; cdr3_length: 15; cdr3_nt: TGCGCCAGCAGCCAAGTGGGCAGGGGGCCTATTGAAGCTTTCTTT; cdr3_aa: CASSQVGRGPIEAFF
clone_size: .; d_call: .; j_call: TRBJ2-3; v_call: TRBV5-4; cdr3_length: 12; cdr3_nt: TGTGCCAGCAGTCTTACAACAGATACGCAGTATTTT; cdr3_aa: CASSLTTDTQYF
clone_size: .; d_call: TRBD1; j_call: TRBJ2-5; v_call: TRBV5-1; cdr3_length: 15; cdr3_nt: TGCGCCAGCAGTTCCCCGGACAGGTACCAAGAGACCCAGTACTTC; cdr3_aa: CASSSPDRYQETQYF
clone_size: .; d_call: TRBD1; j_call: TRBJ1-2; v_call: TRBV6-5; cdr3_length: 15; cdr3_nt: TGTGCCAGCAGTTCTGGTTTGGGGACAGGTAATGGCTACACCTTC; cdr3_aa: CASSSGLGTGNGYTF
clone_size: few; d_call: TRBD1; j_call: TRBJ1-6; v_call: TRBV5-1; cdr3_length: 16; cdr3_nt: TGCGCCAGCAGCATTCCGTCGGACAGGGGGTCTTCACCCCTCCACTTT; cdr3_aa: CASSIPSDRGSSPLHF
clone_size: .; d_call: .; j_call: TRBJ1-2; v_call: TRBV6-6; cdr3_length: 16; cdr3_nt: TGTGCCAGCAGTTACTCGACAGTATTTACTAACTATGGCTACACCTTC; cdr3_aa: CASSYSTVFTNYGYTF
clone_size: .; d_call: .; j_call: TRBJ2-7; v_call: TRBV6-1; cdr3_length: 17; cdr3_nt: TGTGCCAGCAGTGAATCTCTCACCCGGGGGGCACTTCTAGGGCAGTACTTC; cdr3_aa: CASSESLTRGALLGQYF
clone_size: few; d_call: TRBD1; j_call: TRBJ1-2; v_call: TRBV6-1; cdr3_length: 14; cdr3_nt: TGTGCCAGCACCCCGGGACAGGGGACCTATGGCTACACCTTC; cdr3_aa: CASTPGQGTYGYTF
clone_size: few; d_call: .; j_call: TRBJ1-2; v_call: TRBV6-5; cdr3_length: 15; cdr3_nt: TGTGCCAGCAGTTACTCCCGAACAGTTAACTATGGCTACACCTTC; cdr3_aa: CASSYSRTVNYGYTF
clone_size: .; d_call: TRBD2; j_call: TRBJ2-1; v_call: TRBV7-9; cdr3_length: 13; cdr3_nt: TGTGCCAGCAGCCCCGGGGGGGCATCGGTCCAGTTCTTC; cdr3_aa: CASSPGGASVQFF
clone_size: .; d_call: TRBD2; j_call: TRBJ2-7; v_call: TRBV11-2; cdr3_length: 14; cdr3_nt: TGTGCCAGTGGGGAGCGGGGGGCCAGATACGAGCAGTACTTC; cdr3_aa: CASGERGARYEQYF
clone_size: .; d_call: TRBD1; j_call: TRBJ1-2; v_call: TRBV6-5; cdr3_length: 16; cdr3_nt: TGTGCCAGCAGTTACCTGAGCCCACAGGGGGCGTATGGCTACACCTTC; cdr3_aa: CASSYLSPQGAYGYTF
clone_size: .; d_call: .; j_call: TRBJ2-3; v_call: TRBV2; cdr3_length: 14; cdr3_nt: TGTGCCACCACCTTGATGCAGGGCACAGATACGCAGTATTTT; cdr3_aa: CATTLMQGTDTQYF
clone_size: few; d_call: .; j_call: TRBJ1-6; v_call: TRBV5-1; cdr3_length: 14; cdr3_nt: TGCGCCAGCAGGACGGGGACTAGTAATTCACCCCTCCACTTT; cdr3_aa: CASRTGTSNSPLHF
clone_size: few; d_call: .; j_call: TRBJ2-4; v_call: TRBV7-2; cdr3_length: 15; cdr3_nt: TGTGCCAGCAGCGGCCCCCGGGATGGGCAAAACATTCAGTACTTC; cdr3_aa: CASSGPRDGQNIQYF
clone_size: .; d_call: .; j_call: TRBJ2-2; v_call: TRBV4-3; cdr3_length: 16; cdr3_nt: TGCGCCAGCAGCTTACGACAGGAAGGGAACACCGGGGAGCTGTTTTTT; cdr3_aa: CASSLRQEGNTGELFF
clone_size: few; d_call: TRBD1; j_call: TRBJ1-2; v_call: TRBV5-1; cdr3_length: 17; cdr3_nt: TGCGCCAGCAGCTCGATACCTCTAGTTCGGGACAGCTATGGCTACACCTTC; cdr3_aa: CASSSIPLVRDSYGYTF
clone_size: .; d_call: TRBD1; j_call: TRBJ1-6; v_call: TRBV5-1; cdr3_length: 16; cdr3_nt: TGCGCCAGCAGCGCCTCGACAGGGGGCGAAGGTTCACCCCTCCACTTT; cdr3_aa: CASSASTGGEGSPLHF
clone_size: few; d_call: .; j_call: TRBJ2-7; v_call: TRBV5-1; cdr3_length: 13; cdr3_nt: TGCGCCAGCAGCTTGGAAGCGGTATACGAGCAGTACTTC; cdr3_aa: CASSLEAVYEQYF
clone_size: .; d_call: .; j_call: TRBJ1-4; v_call: TRBV29-1; cdr3_length: 15; cdr3_nt: TGCAGCGTTACCAGGCAGGGTAGTATCGGTGAAAAACTGTTTTTT; cdr3_aa: CSVTRQGSIGEKLFF
clone_size: few; d_call: .; j_call: TRBJ2-1; v_call: TRBV5-8; cdr3_length: 14; cdr3_nt: TGTGCCAGCAGCTTGTTGCGGGGGCCGGATGAGCAGTTCTTC; cdr3_aa: CASSLLRGPDEQFF
clone_size: few; d_call: .; j_call: TRBJ2-7; v_call: TRBV9; cdr3_length: 14; cdr3_nt: TGTGCCAGCAGCGTACGGGCAGGGTCCTACGAGCAGTACTTC; cdr3_aa: CASSVRAGSYEQYF
clone_size: .; d_call: .; j_call: TRBJ1-2; v_call: TRBV6-5; cdr3_length: 16; cdr3_nt: TGTGCCAGCAGTTACTCGAACAGGCCGATCAACTATGGCTACACCTTC; cdr3_aa: CASSYSNRPINYGYTF
clone_size: few; d_call: .; j_call: TRBJ1-2; v_call: TRBV19; cdr3_length: 14; cdr3_nt: TGTGCCAGTAGTATCTCGCAGGGCTCTTATGGCTACACCTTC; cdr3_aa: CASSISQGSYGYTF
clone_size: few; d_call: .; j_call: TRBJ1-2; v_call: TRBV2; cdr3_length: 13; cdr3_nt: TGTGCCAGCAGTGGACACCCTAACTATGGCTACACCTTC; cdr3_aa: CASSGHPNYGYTF
clone_size: .; d_call: .; j_call: TRBJ1-6; v_call: TRBV25-1; cdr3_length: 14; cdr3_nt: TGTGCCAGCAGTGAGAGCTCCTATAATTCACCCCTCCACTTT; cdr3_aa: CASSESSYNSPLHF
clone_size: few; d_call: .; j_call: TRBJ2-5; v_call: TRBV9; cdr3_length: 12; cdr3_nt: TGTGCCAGCAGCCCCCGGTGGGAGACCCAGTACTTC; cdr3_aa: CASSPRWETQYF
clone_size: few; d_call: .; j_call: TRBJ2-7; v_call: TRBV6-5; cdr3_length: 14; cdr3_nt: TGTGCCAGCAGTCCCGGGCGGAGGTACTACGAGCAGTACTTC; cdr3_aa: CASSPGRRYYEQYF